The subject of this entry is one T cell receptor (beta chain). The junction does not match germline at one end; this may be a read error. The record originates from a study of PD-L1 blockade in urothelial cancer. Overall study context: Treatment start was followed by blood analysis at 3 weeks (second dose) and again at 6 weeks.

Spiking each PCR with synthetic TCR analog templates was performed. Here immunoSEQ multiplex PCR was the method, and the copy in TCRdb shows in-frame clones only, minus some. In the table there are 60,000 to 75,000 clones, approximately 83% of which are singletons. The CDR3 extends over 13 amino acids. Germline V gene lookup returns CDR1 SQVTM and CDR2 ANQGSEA. Time point specified: pretreatment peripheral blood. This receptor was identified in a man between 60 and 75 years old with urothelial cancer. Specimen: PBMCs, collected around atezolizumab (anti-PD-L1) treatment. The V call is TRBV29-1, the J call TRBJ2-2; no reliable D call. CDR3: CSVEWVDTGELFF. The CDR3 nucleotides read TGCAGCGTTGAATGGGTAGACACTGGGGAGCTGTTTTTT.